This is a list of T cell receptor beta chains from one sample in a study of blood T cell repertoires in COVID-19. Measured with immunoSEQ multiplex PCR; TCRdb has only the in-frame clones, and not every one. The sample records 320,000 or so clones, less than 85% being singletons. The sample consisted of PBMCs or T cells enriched from blood (not recorded which). The receptors were gathered from a woman aged 30 to 39 who had been exposed to COVID-19. The CDR3 runs from the conserved cysteine through the conserved F or W. D genes are given only for firm matches. Only part of the rows carry a size: once, few, many, or a class if the clone is expanded.

CDR3 protein: CASSLVVGGSYEQYF
CDR3 DNA: TGTGCCAGCAGCTTGGTTGTCGGTGGTTCCTACGAGCAGTACTTC
clone size: NA
J gene: TRBJ2-7
V gene: TRBV5-6
D gene: NA

CDR3 protein: CASSHGGANTGELFF
CDR3 DNA: TGTGCCAGCAGCCATGGCGGGGCGAACACCGGGGAGCTGTTTTTT
clone size: NA
J gene: TRBJ2-2
V gene: TRBV14
D gene: NA

CDR3 protein: CASSLVGGSQETQYF
CDR3 DNA: TGTGCCAGCAGCTTAGTTGGGGGGTCTCAAGAGACCCAGTACTTC
clone size: NA
J gene: TRBJ2-5
V gene: TRBV7-2
D gene: NA

CDR3 protein: CASSIRDMERVVHGYTF
CDR3 DNA: TGTGCCAGTAGTATACGGGACATGGAGAGGGTTGTACATGGCTACACCTTC
clone size: few
J gene: TRBJ1-2
V gene: TRBV19
D gene: NA

CDR3 protein: CASSLAQDEAFF
CDR3 DNA: TGTGCCAGCAGCTTAGCACAGGATGAAGCTTTCTTT
clone size: NA
J gene: TRBJ1-1
V gene: TRBV7-9
D gene: NA

CDR3 protein: CAWTLGQGNSPLHF
CDR3 DNA: TGTGCCTGGACCCTAGGACAGGGAAATTCACCCCTCCACTTT
clone size: once
J gene: TRBJ1-6
V gene: TRBV30
D gene: TRBD1

CDR3 protein: CASRLDRVGTEAFF
CDR3 DNA: TGCGCCAGCAGGCTCGACAGGGTAGGAACTGAAGCTTTCTTT
clone size: NA
J gene: TRBJ1-1
V gene: TRBV10-2
D gene: TRBD1

CDR3 protein: CSASQTSGVSYNEQFF
CDR3 DNA: TGCAGTGCAAGTCAGACTAGCGGGGTTTCCTACAATGAGCAGTTCTTC
clone size: once
J gene: TRBJ2-1
V gene: TRBV20-1
D gene: TRBD2

CDR3 protein: CAISESRATQPQHF
CDR3 DNA: TGTGCCATCAGTGAGTCGAGGGCAACTCAGCCCCAGCATTTT
clone size: NA
J gene: TRBJ1-5
V gene: TRBV10-3
D gene: NA

CDR3 protein: CASSLRTGMFF
CDR3 DNA: TGTGCCAGCAGTTTGCGGACAGGGATGTTTTTT
clone size: NA
J gene: TRBJ1-4
V gene: TRBV28
D gene: TRBD1

CDR3 protein: CASSKGLLNEKLFF
CDR3 DNA: TGTGCCAGCAGCAAGGGACTCCTTAATGAAAAACTGTTTTTT
clone size: NA
J gene: TRBJ1-4
V gene: TRBV7-2
D gene: NA

CDR3 protein: CASSHFSLNGYTF
CDR3 DNA: TGTGCCAGCTCACATTTCAGTCTCAATGGCTACACCTTC
clone size: few
J gene: TRBJ1-2
V gene: TRBV18
D gene: NA

CDR3 protein: CASSPRGRVDTEAFF
CDR3 DNA: TGTGCCAGCAGTCCCAGGGGTCGGGTGGACACTGAAGCTTTCTTT
clone size: NA
J gene: TRBJ1-1
V gene: TRBV28
D gene: NA

CDR3 protein: CASSDSILPGSPLHF
CDR3 DNA: TGTGCCAGCAGTGACTCGATACTGCCTGGTTCACCCCTCCACTTT
clone size: NA
J gene: TRBJ1-6
V gene: TRBV6-4
D gene: NA

CDR3 protein: CASSLEGGKGGYTF
CDR3 DNA: TGCGCCAGCAGCTTGGAGGGAGGGAAAGGTGGCTACACCTTC
clone size: few
J gene: TRBJ1-2
V gene: TRBV5-1
D gene: NA

CDR3 protein: CASSFPTEKGSGNTIYF
CDR3 DNA: TGTGCCAGCAGTTTTCCGACAGAGAAAGGATCTGGAAACACCATATATTTT
clone size: NA
J gene: TRBJ1-3
V gene: TRBV28
D gene: NA

CDR3 protein: CASSLTRGNPNEQFF
CDR3 DNA: TGTGCCAGCAGCTTAACCCGCGGGAATCCCAATGAGCAGTTCTTC
clone size: NA
J gene: TRBJ2-1
V gene: TRBV11-1
D gene: NA

CDR3 protein: CASSSGQGTRDRTFMNTEAFF
CDR3 DNA: TGCGCCAGCAGCTCGGGACAGGGAACGAGGGACCGCACCTTCATGAACACTGAAGCTTTCTTT
clone size: NA
J gene: TRBJ1-1
V gene: TRBV5-1
D gene: TRBD1

CDR3 protein: CASSIDFPSSYNSPLHF
CDR3 DNA: TGTGCCAGTAGTATAGATTTTCCGAGCTCCTATAATTCACCCCTCCACTTT
clone size: NA
J gene: TRBJ1-6
V gene: TRBV19
D gene: NA

CDR3 protein: CASSLDTSYEQYF
CDR3 DNA: TGTGCCAGCAGTCTTGACACTTCCTACGAGCAGTACTTC
clone size: NA
J gene: TRBJ2-7
V gene: TRBV6-2/TRBV6-3
D gene: NA

CDR3 protein: CASSPGSTGGYGYTF
CDR3 DNA: TGTGCCAGCAGCCCCGGATCAACAGGGGGCTATGGCTACACCTTC
clone size: NA
J gene: TRBJ1-2
V gene: TRBV3-1/TRBV3-2
D gene: TRBD1

CDR3 protein: CASREFNGQETQYF
CDR3 DNA: TGTGCCAGCCGGGAATTCAATGGGCAAGAGACCCAGTACTTC
clone size: NA
J gene: TRBJ2-5
V gene: TRBV19
D gene: NA

CDR3 protein: CASSQDPSRDQPQHF
CDR3 DNA: TGTGCCAGCAGCCAAGATCCCAGCAGGGATCAGCCCCAGCATTTT
clone size: NA
J gene: TRBJ1-5
V gene: TRBV3-1/TRBV3-2
D gene: NA

CDR3 protein: CASSLAGVRGDTQYF
CDR3 DNA: TGTGCCAGCAGCTTAGCGGGGGTTAGGGGAGATACGCAGTATTTT
clone size: NA
J gene: TRBJ2-3
V gene: TRBV11-3
D gene: NA

CDR3 protein: CASSAQTSNEQFF
CDR3 DNA: TGTGCCAGCAGCGCCCAGACTAGCAATGAGCAGTTCTTC
clone size: NA
J gene: TRBJ2-1
V gene: TRBV9
D gene: NA

CDR3 protein: CASSLRSGWQETQYF
CDR3 DNA: TGTGCCAGCAGCTTAAGGAGCGGCTGGCAAGAGACCCAGTACTTC
clone size: few
J gene: TRBJ2-5
V gene: TRBV11-2
D gene: NA

CDR3 protein: CASNSRGPNYGYTF
CDR3 DNA: TGTGCCAGTAACTCCAGGGGGCCTAACTATGGCTACACCTTC
clone size: NA
J gene: TRBJ1-2
V gene: TRBV19
D gene: TRBD1